This TCR beta chain originates from a study of cytomegalovirus exposure and HLA in healthy donors. Findings and caveats of the study: A later analysis by the authors found several of the most significant clusters apparently linked to common viral pathogens.

In regard to this clone: The antigen is unknown.

The PCR made use of 60 Vbeta and 13 Jbeta primers. Profiling relied on immunoSEQ multiplex PCR, and the TCRdb table lists in-frame clones only, not all of them. The sample is made up of about 140,000 clones, and the top ten hold about 2.3% of it. The V end lost 5 bases, the J end lost 7 bases, and 14 bases lay between the germline ends. The CDR3 totals 13 residues. In germline, CDR1 is SNHLY, CDR2 FYNNEI. Sample: PBMCs. This clonotype was obtained from a woman younger than 35 in good health and CMV-seronegative. The chain joins TRBV2 to TRBJ1-2, with D tentatively TRBD1 (6 bases). The CDR3 loop is CASSQGGGGGYTF. DNA for the CDR3: TGTGCCAGCAGTCAAGGGGGGGGAGGTGGCTACACCTTC.